This T cell receptor (beta chain) was identified in a study of CD8 T cells in ankylosing spondylitis. Whole-study results and caveats: Disease-associated clones were reportedly significantly overrepresented in matched ankylosing spondylitis synovial fluid. Ankylosing spondylitis blood seemed to carry a telltale TCR beta motif made of roughly eight highly homologous variants.

Concerning this clonotype: What it recognizes is unknown.

MiXCR, run by TCRdb on the 5' RACE reads, gives a single entry per CDR3 protein. The data hold 500,000 to 550,000 distinct CDR3 sequences, with 10% to 15% observed a single time. This CDR3 region has 21 residues. Trimming cost V 1 base and J 4 bases; bases outside gene matches: 24. CDR1 SGHAT and CDR2 FQDESV come from the germline V gene (reference sequence). The TCR sequence derives from a male donor with ankylosing spondylitis. The rearrangement links TRBV11-1 to TRBJ1-2; 7 bases line up with TRBD1. The sample taken for sequencing was blood, either unsorted or a sorted T cell fraction (not recorded which). DNA of the CDR3: TGTGCCAGCAGCTTAGAACGGTCCAGGCAGGGGGTAATGCTTCGACTCTATGGCTACACCTTC. Translation gives CASSLERSRQGVMLRLYGYTF.